This T cell receptor (beta chain) was observed in a study of cytomegalovirus exposure and HLA in healthy donors. Study outcomes and limitations: In vitro testing confirmed a few CMV-associated chains as specific for CMV antigens.

Note on this clone: Its antigen is unidentified.

Amplification used 60 Vbeta primers and 13 Jbeta primers. Sequenced by immunoSEQ multiplex PCR; TCRdb stores in-frame clones only, minus some. The table has under 250,000 clones, around 80% seen once. Trimming took 6 bases from V and 6 from J; bases not matched to a gene: 5. Germline V gives CDR1 MNHNS, CDR2 SASEGT. CDR3 length: 13 amino acids. The TCR comes from a woman aged 55-70 years in good health and CMV-seropositive. The chain employs TRBV6-1 and TRBJ1-1; 9 nucleotides align to TRBD1. The sample taken for sequencing was PBMCs. CDR3 in DNA: TGTGCCAGCAGACGACAGGGGGTCGCTGAAGCTTTCTTT. Amino acids: CASRRQGVAEAFF.